Sequencing of this TCR beta chain was carried out in a study of neurological immune-mediated disorders. This clonotype was detected ten times or more. Its antigen is unknown. With 10-nucleotide random UMIs included, cDNA was synthesized by 5'RACE. TCRdb analysed the 5' RACE reads with MiXCR anew, one entry per CDR3 protein. This sample has around 61,000 distinct CDR3 sequences, with around 5% found just once. The study built unsorted libraries from 2 million PBMCs kept at -80 C. The CDR3 runs to 13 residues. Trimming cost V 4 bases and J 4 bases, with 9 bases left between them. CDR1 and CDR2 (germline): SGHRS, YFSETQ. Study results and caveats: Phylogenetic grouping assigned the repertoires of 18 of 34 multiple sclerosis patients to one related-CDR3 cluster, which constitutes a possible signature.

What was sequenced was PBMCs. The receptor comes from a human donor with multiple sclerosis. The donor label of this sample is uncertain. This rearrangement joins TRBV5-1 to TRBJ1-5; D possibly corresponds to TRBD1 (5 bases). The DNA for the CDR3 is TGCGCCAGCAGCCCCACAGGAAATCAGCCCCAGCATTTT. Translating it yields CASSPTGNQPQHF. The whole variable domain, filled in from reference TRBV5-1 and TRBJ1-5, reads KAGVTQTPRYLIKTRGQQVTLSCSPISGHRSVSWYQQTPGQGLQFLFEYFSETQRNKGNFPGRFSGRQFSNSRSEMNVSTLELGDSALYLCASSPTGNQPQHFGDGTRLSIL.